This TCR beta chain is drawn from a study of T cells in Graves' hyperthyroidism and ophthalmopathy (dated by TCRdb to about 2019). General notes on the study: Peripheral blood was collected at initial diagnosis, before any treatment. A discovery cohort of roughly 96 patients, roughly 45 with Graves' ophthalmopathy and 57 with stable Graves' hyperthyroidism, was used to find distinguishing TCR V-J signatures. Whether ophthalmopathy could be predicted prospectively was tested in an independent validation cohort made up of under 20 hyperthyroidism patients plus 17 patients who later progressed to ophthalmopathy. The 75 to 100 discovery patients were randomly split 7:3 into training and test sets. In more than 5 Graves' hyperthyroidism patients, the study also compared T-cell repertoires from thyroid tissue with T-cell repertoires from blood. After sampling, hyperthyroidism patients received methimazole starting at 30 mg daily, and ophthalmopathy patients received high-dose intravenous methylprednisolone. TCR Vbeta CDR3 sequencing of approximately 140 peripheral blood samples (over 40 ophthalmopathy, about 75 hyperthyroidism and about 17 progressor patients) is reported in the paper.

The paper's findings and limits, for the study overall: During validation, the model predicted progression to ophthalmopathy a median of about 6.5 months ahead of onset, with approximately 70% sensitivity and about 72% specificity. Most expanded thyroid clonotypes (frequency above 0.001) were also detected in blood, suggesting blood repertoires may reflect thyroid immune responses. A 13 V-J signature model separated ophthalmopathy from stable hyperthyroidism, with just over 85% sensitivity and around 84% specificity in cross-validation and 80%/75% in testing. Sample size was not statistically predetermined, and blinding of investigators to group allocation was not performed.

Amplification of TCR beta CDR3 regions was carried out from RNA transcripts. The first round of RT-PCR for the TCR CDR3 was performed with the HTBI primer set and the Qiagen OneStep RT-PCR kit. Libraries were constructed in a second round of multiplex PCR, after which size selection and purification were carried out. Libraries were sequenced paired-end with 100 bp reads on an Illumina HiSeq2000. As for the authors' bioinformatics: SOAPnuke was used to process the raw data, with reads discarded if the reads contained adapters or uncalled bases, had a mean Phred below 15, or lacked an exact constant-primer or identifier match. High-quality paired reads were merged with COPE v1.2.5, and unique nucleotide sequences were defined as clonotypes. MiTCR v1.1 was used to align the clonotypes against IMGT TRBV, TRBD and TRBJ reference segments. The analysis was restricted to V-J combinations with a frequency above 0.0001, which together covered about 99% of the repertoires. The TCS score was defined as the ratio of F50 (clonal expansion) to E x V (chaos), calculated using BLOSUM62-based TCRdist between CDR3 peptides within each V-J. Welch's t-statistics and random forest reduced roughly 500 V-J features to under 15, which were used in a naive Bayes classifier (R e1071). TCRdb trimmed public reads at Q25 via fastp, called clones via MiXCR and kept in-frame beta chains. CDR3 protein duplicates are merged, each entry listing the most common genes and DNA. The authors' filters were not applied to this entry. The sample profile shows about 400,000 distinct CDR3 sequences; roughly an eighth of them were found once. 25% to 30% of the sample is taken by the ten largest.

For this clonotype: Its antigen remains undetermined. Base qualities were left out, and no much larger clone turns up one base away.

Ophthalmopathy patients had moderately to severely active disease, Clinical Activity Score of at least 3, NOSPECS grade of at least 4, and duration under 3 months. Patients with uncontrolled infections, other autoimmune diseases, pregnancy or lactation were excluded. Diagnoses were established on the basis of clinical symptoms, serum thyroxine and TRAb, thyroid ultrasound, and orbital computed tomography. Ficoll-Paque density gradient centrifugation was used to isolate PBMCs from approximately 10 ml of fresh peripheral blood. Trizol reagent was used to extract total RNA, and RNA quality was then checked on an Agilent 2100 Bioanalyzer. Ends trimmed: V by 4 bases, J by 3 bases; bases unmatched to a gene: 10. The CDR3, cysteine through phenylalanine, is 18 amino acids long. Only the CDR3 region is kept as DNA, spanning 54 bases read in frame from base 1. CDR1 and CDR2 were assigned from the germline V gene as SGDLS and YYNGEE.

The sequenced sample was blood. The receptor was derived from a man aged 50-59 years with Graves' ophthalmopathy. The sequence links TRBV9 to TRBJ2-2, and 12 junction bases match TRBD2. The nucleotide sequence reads TGTGCCAGCAGCCCGCGACTAGCGGGAGTAGCGGACACCGGGGAGCTGTTTTTT. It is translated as CASSPRLAGVADTGELFF. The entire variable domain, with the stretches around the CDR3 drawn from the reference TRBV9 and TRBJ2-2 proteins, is DSGVTQTPKHLITATGQRVTLRCSPRSGDLSVYWYQQSLDQGLQFLIQYYNGEERAKGNILERFSAQQFPDLHSELNLSSLELGDSALYFCASSPRLAGVADTGELFFGEGSRLTVL.